The rows below give T cell receptor beta chains drawn from one sample of a study of cytomegalovirus exposure and HLA in healthy donors. Using immunoSEQ multiplex PCR, the repertoire was profiled, and TCRdb retains in-frame clones only, with some absent. The sample lists approximately 140,000 clones, roughly 83% occurring once. Material for sequencing was PBMCs. Every receptor here comes from a human donor in good health. Each CDR3 is given with its conserved first and last residue. Clone size is given for some rows only: seen once, a few or many times, or a class if the clone is expanded.

abundance: NA
j_gene: TRBJ1-1
v_gene: TRBV7-9
CDR3aa: CASSLGGSGTEAFF

abundance: NA
j_gene: TRBJ1-2
v_gene: TRBV5-1
CDR3aa: CASSPGTGGGYTF

abundance: NA
j_gene: TRBJ1-2
v_gene: TRBV4-3
CDR3aa: CASSQGTGGLYGYTF

abundance: NA
j_gene: TRBJ2-2
v_gene: TRBV6-5
CDR3aa: CASSYKPGTNTGELFF

abundance: NA
j_gene: TRBJ1-1
v_gene: TRBV7-9
CDR3aa: CASSLVTRVSTEAFF

abundance: NA
j_gene: TRBJ2-3
v_gene: TRBV10-2
CDR3aa: CASAPSGGNTDTQYF

abundance: NA
j_gene: TRBJ2-7
v_gene: TRBV18
CDR3aa: CASSPLIGQGGYEQYF

abundance: NA
j_gene: TRBJ2-7
v_gene: TRBV10-1
CDR3aa: CASSEGPGGTYEQYF

abundance: NA
j_gene: TRBJ1-4
v_gene: TRBV25-1
CDR3aa: CASTGREVRLFF

abundance: NA
j_gene: TRBJ2-1
v_gene: TRBV5-1
CDR3aa: CASSSLQILAGIYNEQFF

abundance: NA
j_gene: TRBJ2-1
v_gene: TRBV19
CDR3aa: CASSTDRGRGERINEQFF

abundance: NA
j_gene: TRBJ2-7
v_gene: TRBV7-9
CDR3aa: CASSSGTDLSGQYF

abundance: NA
j_gene: TRBJ2-1
v_gene: TRBV11-2
CDR3aa: CASSLSRQGANEQFF

abundance: NA
j_gene: TRBJ2-1
v_gene: TRBV7-6
CDR3aa: CASNGWETKSYNEQFF

abundance: NA
j_gene: TRBJ2-7
v_gene: TRBV4-3
CDR3aa: CASSQGLGSEQYF

abundance: NA
j_gene: TRBJ2-7
v_gene: TRBV19
CDR3aa: CASSPGHPGVYEQYF

abundance: NA
j_gene: TRBJ2-6
v_gene: TRBV7-3
CDR3aa: CASSRQGLSGANVLTF

abundance: once
j_gene: TRBJ1-6
v_gene: TRBV6-5
CDR3aa: CASSYRGQGDSPLHF

abundance: few
j_gene: TRBJ2-7
v_gene: TRBV7-9
CDR3aa: CASSLDPAYEQYF

abundance: NA
j_gene: TRBJ2-1
v_gene: TRBV4-3
CDR3aa: CASSQGTSAYNEQFF

abundance: NA
j_gene: TRBJ1-1
v_gene: TRBV7-6
CDR3aa: CASSPLRQANTEAFF

abundance: NA
j_gene: TRBJ1-4
v_gene: TRBV5-1
CDR3aa: CASSPMAGDIEKLFF

abundance: NA
j_gene: TRBJ2-3
v_gene: TRBV2
CDR3aa: CASSDIAGVTDTQYF

abundance: NA
j_gene: TRBJ2-1
v_gene: TRBV18
CDR3aa: CASSSLGLASSYNEQFF

abundance: few
j_gene: TRBJ1-1
v_gene: TRBV23-1
CDR3aa: CASSHSGQTPTENTEAFF

abundance: NA
j_gene: TRBJ2-5
v_gene: TRBV5-1
CDR3aa: CASSPPPRLAGDPRETQYF

abundance: NA
j_gene: TRBJ1-6
v_gene: TRBV30
CDR3aa: CAWRQISPSPLHF

abundance: NA
j_gene: TRBJ2-3
v_gene: TRBV4-2
CDR3aa: CASSQAGASGSGGTDTQYF

abundance: NA
j_gene: TRBJ1-1
v_gene: TRBV11-1
CDR3aa: CASSLGPTANTEAFF

abundance: few
j_gene: TRBJ2-7
v_gene: TRBV7-2
CDR3aa: CASSLEPLGLPAYEQYF

abundance: NA
j_gene: TRBJ2-7
v_gene: TRBV7-2
CDR3aa: CASSSGLAEQPYEQYF

abundance: few
j_gene: TRBJ1-2
v_gene: TRBV13
CDR3aa: CASSTGTTANYGYTF

abundance: few
j_gene: TRBJ1-5
v_gene: TRBV10-3
CDR3aa: CAISRDLTTGGNQPQHF

abundance: NA
j_gene: TRBJ2-7
v_gene: TRBV5-6
CDR3aa: CASSLAGEQYF

abundance: NA
j_gene: TRBJ1-1
v_gene: TRBV7-3
CDR3aa: CASSLPGVDTEAFF

abundance: NA
j_gene: TRBJ2-7
v_gene: TRBV7-8
CDR3aa: CASSTGLAGVYEQYF

abundance: NA
j_gene: TRBJ2-5
v_gene: TRBV10-3
CDR3aa: CAISGAGALETQYF

abundance: NA
j_gene: TRBJ1-1
v_gene: TRBV2
CDR3aa: CASSEIRGGITEAFF

abundance: NA
j_gene: TRBJ2-5
v_gene: TRBV28
CDR3aa: CASSLLLGETQYF

abundance: NA
j_gene: TRBJ1-1
v_gene: TRBV29-1
CDR3aa: CSVDLSNTEAFF

abundance: NA
j_gene: TRBJ1-4
v_gene: TRBV7-2
CDR3aa: CASSSGQGREKLFF

abundance: NA
j_gene: TRBJ2-5
v_gene: TRBV10-3
CDR3aa: CAISAVNQETQYF

abundance: NA
j_gene: TRBJ1-2
v_gene: TRBV27
CDR3aa: CASSPGQGSGYTF

abundance: NA
j_gene: TRBJ1-1
v_gene: TRBV6-5
CDR3aa: CASSYIQNTEAFF

abundance: NA
j_gene: TRBJ2-3
v_gene: TRBV18
CDR3aa: CASSPLPTGEDTQYF

abundance: NA
j_gene: TRBJ2-5
v_gene: TRBV6-1
CDR3aa: CASSARLASWETQYF

abundance: NA
j_gene: TRBJ2-1
v_gene: TRBV4-2
CDR3aa: CASSQQTIWDSYNEQFF

abundance: NA
j_gene: TRBJ2-3
v_gene: TRBV7-6
CDR3aa: CASSLGRGQRTDTQYF

abundance: NA
j_gene: TRBJ2-5
v_gene: TRBV5-5
CDR3aa: CASSEGLGETQYF

abundance: few
j_gene: TRBJ1-1
v_gene: TRBV5-1
CDR3aa: CASSQSSSGTGSTAFF

abundance: NA
j_gene: TRBJ2-7
v_gene: TRBV5-1
CDR3aa: CASSFSSTVQEQYF